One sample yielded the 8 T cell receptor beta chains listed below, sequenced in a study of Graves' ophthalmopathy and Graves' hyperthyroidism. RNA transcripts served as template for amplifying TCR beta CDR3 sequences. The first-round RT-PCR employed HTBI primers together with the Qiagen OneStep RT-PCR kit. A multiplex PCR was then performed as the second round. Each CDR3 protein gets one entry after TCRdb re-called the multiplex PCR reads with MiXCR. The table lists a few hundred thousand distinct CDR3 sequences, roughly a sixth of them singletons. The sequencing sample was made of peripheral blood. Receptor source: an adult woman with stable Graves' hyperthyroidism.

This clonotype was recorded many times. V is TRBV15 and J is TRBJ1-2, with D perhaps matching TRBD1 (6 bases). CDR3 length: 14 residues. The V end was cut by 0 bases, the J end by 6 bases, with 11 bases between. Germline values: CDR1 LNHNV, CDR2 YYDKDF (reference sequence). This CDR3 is CATSRDIGGDGYTF. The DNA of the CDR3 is TGTGCCACCAGCAGAGATATAGGGGGTGATGGCTACACCTTC.

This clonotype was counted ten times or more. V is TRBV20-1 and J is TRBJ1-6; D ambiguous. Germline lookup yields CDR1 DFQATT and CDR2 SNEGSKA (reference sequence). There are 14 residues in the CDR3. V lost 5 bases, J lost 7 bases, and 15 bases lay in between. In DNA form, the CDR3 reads TGCAGTGCTCACAGCCCGGGAGGGAATTCACCCCTCCACTTT. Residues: CSAHSPGGNSPLHF.

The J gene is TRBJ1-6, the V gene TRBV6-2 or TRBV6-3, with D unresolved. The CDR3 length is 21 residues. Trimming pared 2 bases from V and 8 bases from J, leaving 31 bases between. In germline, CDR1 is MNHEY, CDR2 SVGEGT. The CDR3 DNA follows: TGTGCCAGCAGTTACGATAGTTTATTGAGGGTTAGGACCAAAGAGGATTCACCCCTCCACTTT. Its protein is CASSYDSLLRVRTKEDSPLHF.

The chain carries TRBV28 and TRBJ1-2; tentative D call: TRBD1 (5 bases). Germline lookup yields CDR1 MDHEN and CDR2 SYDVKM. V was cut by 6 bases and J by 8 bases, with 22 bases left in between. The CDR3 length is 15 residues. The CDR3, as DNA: TGTGCCAGCAGGCCGGGGACGTTTGGTCTAGTGGGCTACACCTTC. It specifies CASRPGTFGLVGYTF.

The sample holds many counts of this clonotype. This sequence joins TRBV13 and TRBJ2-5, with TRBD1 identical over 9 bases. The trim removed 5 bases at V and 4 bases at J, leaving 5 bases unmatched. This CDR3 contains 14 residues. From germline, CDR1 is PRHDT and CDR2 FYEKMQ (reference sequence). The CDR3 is CASSDTGGVETQYF. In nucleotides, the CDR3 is TGTGCCAGCAGCGACACAGGGGGCGTAGAGACCCAGTACTTC.

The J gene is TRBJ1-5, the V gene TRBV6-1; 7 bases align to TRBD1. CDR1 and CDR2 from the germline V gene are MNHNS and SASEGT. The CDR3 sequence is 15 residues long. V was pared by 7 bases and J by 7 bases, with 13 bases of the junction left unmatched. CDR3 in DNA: TGTGCCAGCAACCTAGGAGGGGGCAGGGGACAGCCCCAGCATTTT. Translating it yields CASNLGGGRGQPQHF.

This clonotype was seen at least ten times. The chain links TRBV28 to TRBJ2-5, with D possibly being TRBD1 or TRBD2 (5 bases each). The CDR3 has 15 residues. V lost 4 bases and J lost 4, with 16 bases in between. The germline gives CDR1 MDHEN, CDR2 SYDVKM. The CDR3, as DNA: TGTGCCAGCAGTTCAGGGACCTACGTTGGAGAGACCCAGTACTTC. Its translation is CASSSGTYVGETQYF.

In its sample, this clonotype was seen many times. This CDR3 reads CATSRTGIRETQYF. CDR3 coding DNA: TGTGCTACCTCCCGGACAGGGATCAGGGAGACCCAGTACTTC. The chain recombines TRBV12-5 with TRBJ2-5; 8 nucleotides align to TRBD1. With V trimmed by 10 bases and J by 5 bases, 12 bases remained unmatched. The CDR3 contains 14 residues. The germline gives CDR1 LGHNT, CDR2 FRNRAP.